Following are 24 T cell receptor beta chains from one sample sequenced in a study of T-cell memory formation after mild COVID-19. TCRdb reanalysed the 5' RACE reads using MiXCR and keeps one entry per CDR3 protein. The sample consists of 200,000 or so distinct CDR3 sequences, just over 9.5% of them appearing once. The sample was PBMCs or a T cell subset sorted from them (not recorded which). These TCRs come from a man between 18 and 35 years old who had mild COVID-19 (a few samples of this study predate the infection). Cell type and time point are not known.

The chain recombines TRBV9 with TRBJ1-5, with D unresolved. The CDR3 loop spans 14 amino acids. The germline CDR1 and CDR2 sequences are SGDLS and YYNGEE. The ends were cut back, 0 bases at V and 0 bases at J, with 4 bases in the middle. CDR3 DNA sequence: TGTGCCAGCAGCGTAGACGGTAGCAATCAGCCCCAGCATTTT. It specifies CASSVDGSNQPQHF.

This clonotype has only a few counts. The chain is built from TRBV6-6 and TRBJ2-2; D is possibly TRBD1 or TRBD2 (6 bases each). V shed 5 bases and J shed 0 bases, with 13 bases lying between them. From germline, CDR1 is MNHNY and CDR2 SVGAGI (reference sequence). CDR3 length: 16 amino acids. The CDR3 loop is CASSRVRGPNTGELFF. The CDR3 nucleotides read TGTGCCAGCAGTAGAGTTCGGGGGCCGAACACCGGGGAGCTGTTTTTT.

The V call is TRBV29-1, the J call TRBJ1-4; TRBD1 aligns across 8 bases. CDR3 length: 13 residues. CDR1 is SQVTM, CDR2 ANQGSEA, per germline. Trimming removed 6 bases from V and 6 bases from J; junction bases left unmatched: 6. The CDR3 region is CSVMDRADEKLFF. The DNA for the CDR3 is TGCAGCGTGATGGACAGGGCAGATGAAAAACTGTTTTTT.

This clonotype occurred many times. The rearrangement joins TRBV5-1 to TRBJ1-2; TRBD1 is a possible D gene (6 bases). The CDR3 is 17 residues long. Trimming took off 2 bases at V and 7 bases at J, with 24 bases between the two ends. In germline, CDR1 is SGHRS, CDR2 YFSETQ. Here the CDR3 DNA reads TGCGCCAGCAGCTTACGGGGGCCTCGATCGATAGAGGGTGGCTACACCTTC. This gives the protein CASSLRGPRSIEGGYTF.

This clonotype was seen at least ten times. The V call is TRBV6-5, the J call TRBJ2-1; possible D gene TRBD2, 6 bases. Germline CDR1 is MNHEY and CDR2 is SVGAGI. The CDR3 length is 15 residues. With 6 bases removed from V and 5 bases from J, the gap between germline ends came to 17 bases. The CDR3 DNA follows: TGTGCCAGCAGACACTTCGCGGGGCGGAACAATGAGCAGTTCTTC. This gives the protein CASRHFAGRNNEQFF.

The chain has TRBV7-9 and TRBJ2-3; TRBD2 is a possible D gene (6 bases). The CDR3 loop spans 15 amino acids. Germline V gene sequence: CDR1 SEHNR, CDR2 FQNEAQ (reference sequence). The germline V and J ends were trimmed by 4 bases and 2 bases, with 13 bases remaining between them. The CDR3 DNA is TGTGCCAGCAGCTCGGCGGGGATTCCCACAGATACGCAGTATTTT. Protein sequence: CASSSAGIPTDTQYF. Using reference TRBV7-9 and TRBJ2-3 for the parts outside the CDR3, the full variable domain is DTGVSQNPRHKITKRGQNVTFRCDPISEHNRLYWYRQTLGQGPEFLTYFQNEAQLEKSRLLSDRFSAERPKGSFSTLEIQRTEQGDSAMYLCASSSAGIPTDTQYFGPGTRLTVL.

This clonotype turned up a few times. V usage is TRBV6-2 or TRBV6-3 and J usage is TRBJ2-7; D is perhaps TRBD1 (6 bases). Germline-derived CDR1 and CDR2 are MNHEY and SVGEGT. V lost 7 bases and J 5 bases, leaving 18 bases between the germline ends. This CDR3 contains 14 residues. CDR3: CASTPWAGDNEQYF. The CDR3 DNA reads as TGTGCCAGCACCCCTTGGGCAGGGGACAACGAGCAGTACTTC.

The chain recombines TRBV21-1 with TRBJ1-1; the DNA was not compared with TRBD1, the D call given in the table. TRBV21-1 is a known pseudogene. The CDR3 consists of 16 residues. This CDR3 is CASSRGRGFMNTEAFF. Here the CDR3 DNA reads TGTGCCAGCAGCCGGGGCAGGGGCTTCATGAACACTGAAGCTTTCTTT.

This clonotype was seen ten or more times. The chain employs TRBV12-3 or TRBV12-4 and TRBJ2-3, with 7 bases that match TRBD2. CDR3 length: 15 amino acids. The trim removed 3 bases at V and 2 bases at J, leaving 5 bases unmatched. CDR3 protein: CASSLRRGYTDTQYF. CDR3 in DNA: TGTGCCAGCAGTTTGAGGCGGGGGTACACAGATACGCAGTATTTT.

This clonotype was observed a handful of times. The chain couples TRBV2 to TRBJ2-3; the D gene is possibly TRBD2 (6 bases). V dropped 7 bases and J dropped 1 base, with 12 bases sitting between them. This CDR3 is 14 amino acids long. In germline, CDR1 is SNHLY, CDR2 FYNNEI. The DNA of the CDR3 is TGTGCCAGCAAGGTGAGGGAGGGCACAGATACGCAGTATTTT. It encodes CASKVREGTDTQYF. The variable domain in full, with the rest retrieved from reference TRBV2 and TRBJ2-3, is EPEVTQTPSHQVTQMGQEVILRCVPISNHLYFYWYRQILGQKVEFLVSFYNNEISEKSEIFDDQFSVERPDGSNFTLKIRSTKLEDSAMYFCASKVREGTDTQYFGPGTRLTVL.

In its sample, this clonotype was seen a few times. The chain combines TRBV7-2 with TRBJ2-3, with 8 positions matching TRBD2. The V gene's germline CDR1 is SGHTA and CDR2 FQGNSA. The CDR3 contains 18 residues. Trimming at V came to 1 base and at J to 0 bases, leaving 9 bases not matched to a gene. CDR3 in amino acids: CASSLEAGASPSTDTQYF. Here the CDR3 DNA reads TGTGCCAGCAGCTTAGAAGCGGGGGCCTCCCCTAGCACAGATACGCAGTATTTT.

The rearrangement joins TRBV7-3 to TRBJ2-7; 8 positions match TRBD2. Losses at the gene ends were 5 bases for V and 0 bases for J; bases not matched to a gene: 12. Germline V gene sequence: CDR1 SGHTA, CDR2 FQGTGA. The length of the CDR3 is 17 residues. This CDR3 is CASSHLYGGAISYEQYF. CDR3 sequence (DNA): TGTGCCAGCAGCCACCTGTACGGGGGGGCGATCTCCTACGAGCAGTACTTC.

The sample holds a few counts of this clonotype. J is TRBJ1-4 and V is TRBV5-1, with 7 positions matching TRBD1. V trimming: 2 bases; J trimming: 6 bases; junction bases outside the gene matches: 4. In germline, CDR1 is SGHRS, CDR2 YFSETQ. This CDR3 is 14 amino acids long. The DNA of the CDR3 is TGCGCCAGCAGCTTCCGGGACAGCCATGAAAAACTGTTTTTT. It translates to CASSFRDSHEKLFF. The full variable domain, completed using reference TRBV5-1 and TRBJ1-4, is KAGVTQTPRYLIKTRGQQVTLSCSPISGHRSVSWYQQTPGQGLQFLFEYFSETQRNKGNFPGRFSGRQFSNSRSEMNVSTLELGDSALYLCASSFRDSHEKLFFGSGTQLSVL.

This clonotype showed up just a few times. The chain employs TRBV11-3 and TRBJ2-7, with D possibly being TRBD2 (6 bases). The V end was cut by 5 bases, the J end by 4 bases, with 21 bases between. CDR1 and CDR2 from the germline V gene are SGHNT and YENEEA. CDR3 length: 16 amino acids. DNA for the CDR3: TGTGCCAGCAGCCGAGGCGGGGCAGCGGCTGAGTACGAGCAGTACTTC. Translated, it gives CASSRGGAAAEYEQYF.

This chain joins TRBV3-1 and TRBJ1-6; possibly TRBD1 for D (6 bases). Germline V CDR1 and CDR2: LGHDT, YNNKEL (reference sequence). The CDR3 length is 17 residues. Trimming took off 4 bases at V and 0 bases at J, with 13 bases between the two ends. CDR3 nucleotide sequence: TGTGCCAGCAGCCTCTTCACAGGGAGCTCCTATAATTCACCCCTCCACTTT. Translated, it gives CASSLFTGSSYNSPLHF.

This chain links TRBV20-1 with TRBJ2-3, with D perhaps matching TRBD1 (6 bases). The CDR3 runs 13 residues. Per the germline V gene, CDR1 is DFQATT and CDR2 is SNEGSKA (reference sequence). The V and J ends lost 6 bases and 0 bases respectively, with 10 bases between them. Written as DNA, the CDR3 is TGCAGTGCCGTGGGGGCTAGCACAGATACGCAGTATTTT. The encoded protein is CSAVGASTDTQYF.

This clonotype showed up just a few times. The chain couples TRBV6-5 to TRBJ1-6, with 7 bases that match TRBD1. Germline V gene data show CDR1 as MNHEY and CDR2 as SVGAGI. Trimming took 6 bases from V and 10 from J; bases not matched to a gene: 12. This CDR3 has 15 residues. In nucleotides, the CDR3 is TGTGCCAGCAGGGCTGGGGGCAGGGGGGAATCACCCCTCCACTTT. Translation: CASRAGGRGESPLHF.

This chain connects TRBV20-1 to TRBJ1-5, with 7 bases that match TRBD1. Germline assignment: CDR1 DFQATT and CDR2 SNEGSKA (reference sequence). Trimming at V came to 3 bases and at J to 1 base, leaving 3 bases not matched to a gene. The CDR3 has 14 residues. CDR3 in DNA: TGCAGTGCTAGGACAGGGATAAGCAATCAGCCCCAGCATTTT. Its protein is CSARTGISNQPQHF.

This clonotype was observed a handful of times. The chain is built from TRBV29-1 and TRBJ1-1; weak D call: TRBD1 (5 bases). V was trimmed by 6 bases and J by 7 bases, leaving 27 bases between them. The CDR3 consists of 16 residues. Germline CDR1 is SQVTM and CDR2 is ANQGSEA. CDR3 nucleotide sequence: TGCAGCGTGGAAAAACTCTTGGCGACTCCGGGGGATGAAGCTTTCTTT. Encoded protein: CSVEKLLATPGDEAFF. The entire variable domain, with the rest obtained from reference TRBV29-1 and TRBJ1-1, is as follows: SAVISQKPSRDICQRGTSLTIQCQVDSQVTMMFWYRQQPGQSLTLIATANQGSEATYESGFVIDKFPISRPNLTFSTLTVSNMSPEDSSIYLCSVEKLLATPGDEAFFGQGTRLTVV.

This clonotype appeared a few times. The limits of the CDR3 on the DNA are not certain, so only TCRdb's listed CDR3 is given. The chain couples TRBV7-3 to TRBJ1-4; no DNA check was done on the table's D call, TRBD1. Germline V gene lookup returns CDR1 SGHTA and CDR2 FQGTGA. A total of 16 residues make up the CDR3, ends included. The CDR3 region is CASTWGRGGLMKNCFF.

This clonotype has only a few counts. The J gene is TRBJ2-5, the V gene TRBV12-3 or TRBV12-4; D uncertain. Trimming removed 5 bases at V and 7 bases at J, with 11 bases between. The CDR3 contains 12 residues. CDR3 DNA: TGTGCCAGCAGTCCCCAGCTGGGGACCCAGTACTTC. Translation: CASSPQLGTQYF.

The chain recombines TRBV12-3 or TRBV12-4 with TRBJ1-6; D perhaps matches TRBD1 (5 bases). V dropped 2 bases and J dropped 7 bases, with 9 bases sitting between them. CDR3 size: 14 residues. The CDR3 DNA is TGTGCCAGCAGTTTAAGGGGACGGAATTCACCCCTCCACTTT. Translated, it gives CASSLRGRNSPLHF.

There are many counts of this clonotype. The chain combines TRBV20-1 with TRBJ2-1; 7 positions agree with TRBD2. V dropped 4 bases and J dropped 0; count of bases not matched to a gene: 3. Germline CDR1 and CDR2: DFQATT and SNEGSKA (reference sequence). CDR3 length: 14 amino acids. CDR3 in amino acids: CSANGGNSYNEQFF. For the CDR3, the DNA is TGCAGTGCTAACGGGGGGAACTCCTACAATGAGCAGTTCTTC.

This clonotype has at least ten counts. This sequence joins TRBV28 and TRBJ1-2; possible D gene TRBD1, 5 bases. V dropped 5 bases and J dropped 4 bases, with 14 bases sitting between them. CDR1 MDHEN and CDR2 SYDVKM come from the germline V gene. The CDR3 has 14 amino acids. CDR3 DNA sequence: TGTGCCAGCAGTAATGCACAGGCCAGCTATGGCTACACCTTC. Protein sequence: CASSNAQASYGYTF.